These 27 T cell receptor beta chains came from one sample sequenced in a study of blood T cells in healthy people across ages. It was with a sample-barcoded 5' primer and a J-beta primer mix that a second PCR of roughly 7 to 12 cycles was run. TCRdb reprocessed the 5' RACE reads with MiXCR, giving one entry per CDR3 protein. This repertoire shows roughly 500,000 distinct CDR3 sequences, 25% to 30% found once; its top ten account for 18%. The sequenced sample was blood. These receptors all stem from a woman in her sixties or seventies in good health.

This clonotype has a handful of counts. The chain combines TRBV5-1 with TRBJ2-7; D is possibly TRBD2 (5 bases). CDR1 SGHRS and CDR2 YFSETQ come from the germline V gene. This CDR3 has 14 amino acids. V lost 3 bases to trimming and J lost 3 bases, with 13 bases between them. The CDR3 is CASSSTTAVYEQYF. As DNA, the CDR3 is TGCGCCAGCAGCTCGACTACCGCGGTCTACGAGCAGTACTTC. The full variable domain, completed using reference TRBV5-1 and TRBJ2-7, is KAGVTQTPRYLIKTRGQQVTLSCSPISGHRSVSWYQQTPGQGLQFLFEYFSETQRNKGNFPGRFSGRQFSNSRSEMNVSTLELGDSALYLCASSSTTAVYEQYFGPGTRLTVT.

This clonotype has only a few counts. The chain recombines TRBV7-2 with TRBJ2-2, with 7 positions matching TRBD2. CDR1 and CDR2 from the germline V gene are SGHTA and FQGNSA. V trimming: 5 bases; J trimming: 1 base; junction bases outside the gene matches: 10. This CDR3 comprises 17 residues. The CDR3 DNA is TGTGCCAGCAGCCGGCAGGGACTACCATTGAACACCGGGGAGCTGTTTTTT. Amino acids: CASSRQGLPLNTGELFF.

This clonotype was seen only a few times. This chain joins TRBV12-3 or TRBV12-4 and TRBJ1-2; D unclear. The CDR3 has 16 residues. Trimming removed 5 bases at V and 3 bases at J, with 19 bases between. CDR3 nucleotide sequence: TGTGCCAGCAGTCCCCGGCCGGCGGGGAGTGACTATGGCTACACCTTC. This sequence encodes CASSPRPAGSDYGYTF.

The chain employs TRBV5-1 and TRBJ2-3, with D possibly matching TRBD2 (5 bases). This CDR3 region has 14 residues. Trimming left V 5 bases short and J 1 base short, with 11 bases between. CDR1 is SGHRS, CDR2 YFSETQ, per germline. CDR3 residues: CASRVQEGTDTQYF. In DNA form, the CDR3 reads TGCGCCAGCAGGGTCCAGGAGGGCACAGATACGCAGTATTTT. Supplemented by reference TRBV5-1 and TRBJ2-3, the full variable domain reads KAGVTQTPRYLIKTRGQQVTLSCSPISGHRSVSWYQQTPGQGLQFLFEYFSETQRNKGNFPGRFSGRQFSNSRSEMNVSTLELGDSALYLCASRVQEGTDTQYFGPGTRLTVL.

This clonotype was detected a few times. In DNA form, the CDR3 reads TGTGCCAGCAGTTCCCGCCAGGGCTACACCTTC. Translation gives CASSSRQGYTF. The rearrangement links TRBV12-3 or TRBV12-4 to TRBJ1-2; no reliable D call. CDR3 length: 11 residues. The ends were cut back, 4 bases at V and 8 bases at J, with 8 bases in the middle.

The rearrangement joins TRBV21-1 to TRBJ2-7; whether TRBD2, the table's D call, matches the DNA was not checked. TRBV21-1 is designated a pseudogene. The CDR3 extends over 17 amino acids. The CDR3: CASSKLAGRAGSYEQYF. The CDR3 DNA reads as TGTGCCAGCAGCAAACTCGCGGGCAGGGCGGGCTCCTACGAGCAGTACTTC.

This clonotype came up many times. The genes are TRBV19 and TRBJ2-5; 8 bases align to TRBD1. The germline V gene encodes CDR1 LNHDA and CDR2 SQIVND (reference sequence). The CDR3 contains 15 residues. The V segment lost 5 bases and the J segment 4 bases; nucleotides outside the gene matches: 9. In nucleotides, the CDR3 is TGTGCCAGTAGTCCCCGGACAGGGACAACAGAGACCCAGTACTTC. Encoded protein: CASSPRTGTTETQYF.

This chain links TRBV4-1 with TRBJ2-1; TRBD2 matches at 10 bases. The CDR3 runs 17 residues. Germline CDR1 is MGHRA and CDR2 is YSYEKL. J gave up 6 bases and V 0 bases, and 8 bases lay outside the gene matches. This CDR3 is CASSQDWRSGGFNEQFF. For the CDR3, the DNA is TGCGCCAGCAGCCAAGATTGGCGTAGCGGGGGGTTCAATGAGCAGTTCTTC.

This chain uses TRBV20-1 with TRBJ1-5; the D gene is possibly TRBD1 (5 bases). Per germline, CDR1 DFQATT and CDR2 SNEGSKA (reference sequence). Trimming took off 6 bases at V and 13 bases at J, with 28 bases between the two ends. The CDR3 length is 15 residues. The CDR3 coding sequence is TGCAGTGCCAGGACCCAAACGACGGACGCGGGGCCTCAGCATTTT. It specifies CSARTQTTDAGPQHF.

The chain carries TRBV29-1 and TRBJ2-3; D is ambiguous. Trimming cost V 6 bases and J 1 base, with 11 bases left between them. Per the germline V gene, CDR1 is SQVTM and CDR2 is ANQGSEA. This CDR3 region has 13 residues. In DNA, the CDR3 is TGCAGCGTGCGGACCGAAGGCACAGATACGCAGTATTTT. Its translation is CSVRTEGTDTQYF.

This clonotype showed up just a few times. This chain joins TRBV20-1 and TRBJ2-3; D is perhaps TRBD1 (6 bases). The CDR3 contains 14 residues. The ends were cut back, 3 bases at V and 2 bases at J, with 12 bases in the middle. Germline CDR1 reads DFQATT; CDR2 reads SNEGSKA (reference sequence). CDR3 sequence: CSARYRALTDTQYF. CDR3 bases: TGCAGTGCTAGGTACAGGGCCCTCACAGATACGCAGTATTTT.

This clonotype was counted between two and nine times. J is TRBJ2-5 and V is TRBV7-8; 9 bases agree with TRBD2. The last part of the DNA fits TRBJ2-1 better; the J call may be wrong. Germline lookup yields CDR1 SGHVS and CDR2 FQNEAQ. The CDR3 sequence is 16 residues long. The DNA for the CDR3 is TGTGCCAGCAGCTTAGCCTCGGCGGGGGGGCCGGTCCAGCAGTTCTTC. Amino acid sequence: CASSLASAGGPVQQFF.

J is TRBJ2-5 and V is TRBV4-3, with TRBD1 matching over 9 bases. V dropped 4 bases and J dropped 3; count of bases not matched to a gene: 6. The germline V gene has CDR1 LGHNA and CDR2 YSLEER. There are 15 residues in the CDR3. CDR3 DNA: TGCGCCAGCAGCCGGGGACAGGGTCAGGAAGAGACCCAGTACTTC. Translating it yields CASSRGQGQEETQYF.

This clonotype appeared a single time. The V gene is TRBV20-1, the J gene TRBJ2-2; tentative D call: TRBD2 (5 bases). The CDR3 contains 14 residues. V gave up 2 bases and J gave up 1 base, with 8 bases separating them. The V gene's germline CDR1 is DFQATT and CDR2 SNEGSKA (reference sequence). The DNA of the CDR3 is TGCAGTGCTAGAACCGGGGTGAACACCGGGGAGCTGTTTTTT. Its translation: CSARTGVNTGELFF.

This clonotype was recorded once. The chain has TRBV12-3 or TRBV12-4 and TRBJ1-6; TRBD1 matches 8 bases. This CDR3 has 14 amino acids. J lost 9 bases, V lost 1 base, and 2 bases had no gene match. CDR3 sequence (DNA): TGTGCCAGCAGTTTAGAGACAGGGGTTTCACCCCTCCACTTT. Encoded protein: CASSLETGVSPLHF.

This clonotype was detected only a few times. The J gene is TRBJ2-3, the V gene TRBV12-3 or TRBV12-4; TRBD2 agrees at 8 bases. The CDR3 covers 16 residues. With V trimmed by 2 bases and J by 7 bases, 11 bases remained unmatched. The CDR3 is CASSLMGLGGMNTQYF. For the CDR3, the DNA is TGTGCCAGCAGTTTAATGGGACTAGGGGGTATGAATACGCAGTATTTT.

The V gene is TRBV6-2 or TRBV6-3, the J gene TRBJ2-1; D perhaps matches TRBD2 (5 bases). Trimming took 5 bases from V and 5 from J, leaving 13 bases between them. This CDR3 is built from 14 residues. Germline CDR1 reads MNHEY; CDR2 reads SVGEGT. As DNA, the CDR3 is TGTGCCAGCAGTGGACTCGCACCGAACAATGAGCAGTTCTTC. The encoded protein is CASSGLAPNNEQFF.

In this sample, this clonotype turned up a few times. This CDR3 is CASSLNLAGTYEQYF. The CDR3 nucleotides read TGTGCCAGCAGTTTAAACCTAGCGGGGACCTACGAGCAGTACTTC. The chain has TRBV6-2 or TRBV6-3 and TRBJ2-7; TRBD2 agrees at 9 bases. There are 15 residues in the CDR3. Germline CDR1 is MNHEY and CDR2 is SVGEGT. The V segment lost 4 bases and the J segment 2 bases; nucleotides outside the gene matches: 6.

This clonotype appeared a few times. J is TRBJ1-1 and V is TRBV29-1, with no clear D. Trimming pared 7 bases from V and 0 bases from J, leaving 9 bases between. CDR3 length: 12 residues. The germline CDR1 and CDR2 sequences are SQVTM and ANQGSEA. This CDR3 is CSGTAMNTEAFF. DNA for the CDR3: TGCAGCGGGACTGCCATGAACACTGAAGCTTTCTTT.

The gene calls are TRBV10-3 and TRBJ2-3, with D maybe TRBD2 (5 bases). The CDR3 spans 14 residues. Trimming left V 4 bases short and J 5 bases short, with 13 bases between. Looked up from germline, CDR1 is ENHRY and CDR2 is SYGVKD. As DNA, the CDR3 is TGTGCCATCAGTGGAACTAGTTCCAAAGATACGCAGTATTTT. Protein product: CAISGTSSKDTQYF.

In nucleotides, the CDR3 is TGTGCCAGCAGTCCCTCACCCGCGGGGCAGCCCCAGCATTTT. It translates to CASSPSPAGQPQHF. This chain joins TRBV12-3 or TRBV12-4 and TRBJ1-5; D is ambiguous. V was clipped by 5 bases and J by 7 bases, with 15 bases between them. The CDR3 has 14 amino acids.

The chain couples TRBV29-1 to TRBJ2-3; D is tentatively TRBD1 or TRBD2 (5 bases each). CDR1 is SQVTM, CDR2 ANQGSEA, per germline. The CDR3 spans 12 residues. CDR3 amino acids: CSFLGRTDTQYF. CDR3 DNA: TGCAGTTTCTTGGGACGCACAGATACGCAGTATTTT.

This sequence joins TRBV4-3 and TRBJ1-1; unclear D gene. The CDR3 is 16 amino acids. V was pared by 4 bases and J by 0 bases, with 15 bases between. The germline CDR1 and CDR2 sequences are LGHNA and YSLEER. CDR3 residues: CASSLSRYPMNTEAFF. CDR3 DNA: TGCGCCAGCAGCCTAAGTAGGTACCCCATGAACACTGAAGCTTTCTTT.

The chain carries TRBV6-5 and TRBJ1-4; the D is unclear. V was trimmed by 6 bases and J by 10 bases, leaving 18 bases between them. CDR1 is MNHEY, CDR2 SVGAGI, per germline. This CDR3 has 14 residues. CDR3 loop: CASRMSGVSGKLFF. CDR3 nucleotide sequence: TGTGCCAGCAGAATGTCGGGAGTCTCGGGAAAACTGTTTTTT.

This chain connects TRBV20-1 to TRBJ2-3, with a possible D match to TRBD1 (5 bases). Germline CDR1 and CDR2: DFQATT and SNEGSKA (reference sequence). The CDR3 runs 17 residues. The V end lost 1 base, the J end lost 2 bases, and 19 bases lay between the germline ends. For the CDR3, the DNA is TGCAGTGCTAGAGGAGCTAAGGGGCTAGTGAACACAGATACGCAGTATTTT. It specifies CSARGAKGLVNTDTQYF.

This clonotype appeared a few times. The chain carries TRBV6-2 or TRBV6-3 and TRBJ2-5; tentatively, D is TRBD2 (6 bases). V lost 3 bases, J lost 4 bases, and 9 bases lay in between. From germline, CDR1 is MNHEY and CDR2 SVGEGT. The CDR3 covers 13 residues. The DNA for the CDR3 is TGTGCCAGCAGTTATAAGGGAGGAGAGACCCAGTACTTC. Amino acid sequence: CASSYKGGETQYF.

In this sample, this clonotype turned up a few times. This chain connects TRBV5-1 to TRBJ2-7; 7 positions agree with TRBD1. The CDR3 contains 18 residues. V was pared by 3 bases and J by 4 bases, with 19 bases of the junction left unmatched. The V gene's germline CDR1 is SGHRS and CDR2 YFSETQ. CDR3 sequence: CASSSRPTTNRGTYEQYF. CDR3 DNA: TGCGCCAGCAGCTCCCGGCCTACTACGAACAGGGGTACTTACGAGCAGTACTTC. The complete variable domain, with remaining parts taken from reference TRBV5-1 and TRBJ2-7, reads KAGVTQTPRYLIKTRGQQVTLSCSPISGHRSVSWYQQTPGQGLQFLFEYFSETQRNKGNFPGRFSGRQFSNSRSEMNVSTLELGDSALYLCASSSRPTTNRGTYEQYFGPGTRLTVT.